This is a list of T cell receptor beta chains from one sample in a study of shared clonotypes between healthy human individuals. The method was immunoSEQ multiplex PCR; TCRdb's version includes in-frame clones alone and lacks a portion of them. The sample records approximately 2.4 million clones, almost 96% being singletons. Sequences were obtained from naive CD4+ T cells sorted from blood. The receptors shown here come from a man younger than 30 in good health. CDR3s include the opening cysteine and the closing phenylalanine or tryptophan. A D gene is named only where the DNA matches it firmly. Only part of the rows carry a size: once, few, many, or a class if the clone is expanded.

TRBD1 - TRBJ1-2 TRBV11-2 TGTGCCAGCAGCCCGGGACAGATCTATGGCTACACCTTC CASSPGQIYGYTF
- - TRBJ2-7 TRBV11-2 TGTGCCAGCAGCTTAGTATCCTACACTGCGAAAGCCTACGAGCAGTACTTC CASSLVSYTAKAYEQYF
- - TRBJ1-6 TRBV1 TGCACCAGCAGCCAAGGGCAACGCCGGGGGGAACACCATAATTCACCCCTCCACTTT CTSSQGQRRGEHHNSPLHF
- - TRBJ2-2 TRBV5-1 TGCGCCAGCAGCTTGGGACAGGCGTCCGGGGAGCTGTTTTTT CASSLGQASGELFF
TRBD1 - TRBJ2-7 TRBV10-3 TGTGCCATCCGGGACAGGTTATACGAGCAGTACTTC CAIRDRLYEQYF
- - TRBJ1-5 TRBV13 TGTGCCAGCAGCTGGAAGTCCCTGGGGGGCAATCAGCCCCAGCATTTT CASSWKSLGGNQPQHF
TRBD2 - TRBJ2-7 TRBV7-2 TGTGCCAGCAGCGCCACAATAGCGGGAGCGGGTGAGCAGTACTTC CASSATIAGAGEQYF
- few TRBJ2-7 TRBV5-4 TGTGCCAGCAGCTCCCCGCGGGACAGCTCCTACGAGCAGTACTTC CASSSPRDSSYEQYF
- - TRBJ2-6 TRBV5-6 TGTGCCAGCAGCCGGGACTCCGGACAGGGGGCCAACGTCCTGACTTTC CASSRDSGQGANVLTF
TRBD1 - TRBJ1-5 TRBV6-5 TGTGCCAGCAGCCGGGGACAGGGGAACAATCAGCCCCAGCATTTT CASSRGQGNNQPQHF
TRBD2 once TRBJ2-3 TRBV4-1 TGCGCCAGCAGCCTCGGGGGGGCCAGAGATACGCAGTATTTT CASSLGGARDTQYF
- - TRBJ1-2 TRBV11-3 TGTGCCTCTGAGGGGGAAGGTTATGGCTACACCTTC CASEGEGYGYTF
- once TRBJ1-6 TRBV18 TGTGCCAGCTCATTGAGCGTAGGGAATTCACCCCTCCACTTT CASSLSVGNSPLHF
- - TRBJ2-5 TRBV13 TGTGCCAGCAGCTTAGCCCCAGGGGGGGTCGGAGAGACCCAGTACTTC CASSLAPGGVGETQYF
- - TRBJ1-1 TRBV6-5 TGTGCCAGCAGTTCCTTATGGAACACTGAAGCTTTCTTT CASSSLWNTEAFF
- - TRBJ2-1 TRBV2 TGTGCCAGCATACCGGTGAATGAGCAGTTCTTC CASIPVNEQFF
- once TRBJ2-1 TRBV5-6 TGTGCCAGCCCTGGGCGTGATGAGCAGTTCTTC CASPGRDEQFF
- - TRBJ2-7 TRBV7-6 TGTGCCAGCAGCCCCGAGGGGGGCTTTGTTTACGAGCAGTACTTC CASSPEGGFVYEQYF
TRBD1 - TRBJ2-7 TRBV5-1 TGCGCCAGCACCCACTCCGGGACAGGGGGCTCCTACGAGCAGTACTTC CASTHSGTGGSYEQYF
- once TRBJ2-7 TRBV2 TGTGCCAGCAGTGAACAGGGATCGACCTACGAGCAGTACTTC CASSEQGSTYEQYF
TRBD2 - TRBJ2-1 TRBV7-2 TGTGCCAGCAGCTCAGAGGGACTAGCGGGAGGTGAGCAGTTCTTC CASSSEGLAGGEQFF
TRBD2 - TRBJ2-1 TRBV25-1 TGTGCCAGCAGTGAATCGGCTAGCGGGAGCTATGAGCAGTTCTTC CASSESASGSYEQFF
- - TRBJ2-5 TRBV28 TGTGCCAGCAGTTCGAGAGAGACCCAGTACTTC CASSSRETQYF
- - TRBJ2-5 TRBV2 TGTGCCAGCAAAGGGGGGGCTTCAGAGACCCAGTACTTC CASKGGASETQYF
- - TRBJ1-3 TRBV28 TGTGCCAGCAGTGGTCTGCCGGTGGGAAACACCATATATTTT CASSGLPVGNTIYF
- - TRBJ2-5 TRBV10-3 TGTGCCATCAATGGGGGCCTAGAGGAGACCCAGTACTTC CAINGGLEETQYF
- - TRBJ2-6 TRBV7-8 TGTGCCAGCAGCTTAGTACAAACAGGGGACTACTCTGGGGCCAACGTCCTGACTTTC CASSLVQTGDYSGANVLTF
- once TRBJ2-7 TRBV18 TGTGCCAGCTCACCACCGCACCTCACCTACGAGCAGTACTTC CASSPPHLTYEQYF
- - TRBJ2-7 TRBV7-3 TGTGCCAGCAGCTTAAGGGCAGGAACCTACGAGCAGTACTTC CASSLRAGTYEQYF
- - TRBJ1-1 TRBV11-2 TGTGCCAGCAGCTTAACTGGGGGGATCGGGACTGAAGCTTTCTTT CASSLTGGIGTEAFF
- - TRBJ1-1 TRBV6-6 TGTGCCAGCAGTTACGGGGGGGGTGGCACTGAAGCTTTCTTT CASSYGGGGTEAFF
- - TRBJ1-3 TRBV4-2 TGTGCCAGCAGCCAAGATAGTCCGGGAGGAGGAAACACCATATATTTT CASSQDSPGGGNTIYF
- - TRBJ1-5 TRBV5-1 TGCGCCAGCAGTTGGGGCCCCGATCAGCCCCAGCATTTT CASSWGPDQPQHF
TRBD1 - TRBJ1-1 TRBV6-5 TGTGCCAGCAGTGGCAACAGGGGGAACACTGAAGCTTTCTTT CASSGNRGNTEAFF
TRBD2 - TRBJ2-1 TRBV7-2 TGTGCCAGCAGCTGGAGCGGGAGGGCCCCTGAGCAGTTCTTC CASSWSGRAPEQFF
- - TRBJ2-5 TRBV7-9 TGTGCCAGCAGCTTACTCAGGATTGGTGAAGAGACCCAGTACTTC CASSLLRIGEETQYF
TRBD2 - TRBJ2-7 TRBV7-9 TGTGCCAGCAGCCTACGGACTAGCGGGGACGAGCAGTACTTC CASSLRTSGDEQYF
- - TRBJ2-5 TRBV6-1 TGTGCCAGCACTGACGGGTTTATGGGAGAGACCCAGTACTTC CASTDGFMGETQYF
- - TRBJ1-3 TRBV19 TGTGCCAGTAGTATGGGAAACACCATATATTTT CASSMGNTIYF
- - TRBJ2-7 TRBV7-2 TGTGCCAGCAGCGTTGACAGTTTCGGATTGGCCTTC CASSVDSFGLAF
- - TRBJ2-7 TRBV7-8 TGTGCCAGCAGCTTAGTTACTTACAGCGGGCTTCCATACGAGCAGTACTTC CASSLVTYSGLPYEQYF
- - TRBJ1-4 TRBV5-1 TGCGCCAGCAGCGTGGACAGTCCAACTAATGAAAAACTGTTTTTT CASSVDSPTNEKLFF
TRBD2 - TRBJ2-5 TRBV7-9 TGTGCCAGCAGCCCTGGACTAGCGGGTATCATTGATACCCAGTACTTC CASSPGLAGIIDTQYF
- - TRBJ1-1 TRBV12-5 TGTGCTAGTGGCCAACCTCACGACAAAGGGGTTATTAACACTGAAGCTTTCTTT CASGQPHDKGVINTEAFF
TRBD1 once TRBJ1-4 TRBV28 TGTGCCAGCCGTCCGGGACAGCAAGAAAAACTGTTTTTT CASRPGQQEKLFF
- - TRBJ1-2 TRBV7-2 TGTGCCAGCAGCTTGATCCCGGATTCTAACTATGGCTACACCTTC CASSLIPDSNYGYTF
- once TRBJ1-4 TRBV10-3 TGTGCCATACAGGGTAATGCTAATGAAAAACTGTTTTTT CAIQGNANEKLFF
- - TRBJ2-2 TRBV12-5 TGTGCTAGTGGTTTGGGCCCCGGGGAGCTGTTTTTT CASGLGPGELFF
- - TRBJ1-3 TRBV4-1 TGCGCCAGCAGCGGACCTTTCTCTGGAAACACCATATATTTT CASSGPFSGNTIYF
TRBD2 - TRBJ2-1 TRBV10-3 TGTGCCATCAGTTTAGCGGGAGGGCCAGGGAATGAGCAGTTCTTC CAISLAGGPGNEQFF
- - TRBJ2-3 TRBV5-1 TGCGCCAGCAGCTTGGGGGTGCCGGGAAGGGCAGATACGCAGTATTTT CASSLGVPGRADTQYF
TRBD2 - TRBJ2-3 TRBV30 TGTGCCTGGGACTCCGGGACTAGCGCAGATACGCAGTATTTT CAWDSGTSADTQYF
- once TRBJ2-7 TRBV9 TGTGCCAGCAGCGTAGGGCCAGGGCCGCCATACGAGCAGTACTTC CASSVGPGPPYEQYF